The 14 T cell receptor beta chains in this list originate from one sample, sequenced in a study of cytomegalovirus exposure and HLA in healthy donors. In the PCR, 60 Vbeta and 13 Jbeta primers were used. This table comes from immunoSEQ multiplex PCR, and its TCRdb copy is limited to in-frame clones, with some not included. Seen here are around 95,000 clones, roughly four fifths observed once, and the top ten hold approximately 3%. The sample consisted of PBMCs. The receptors come from a man under 40 in good health and CMV-seropositive.

The chain joins TRBV14 to TRBJ2-1; tentatively, D is TRBD1 (6 bases). From germline, CDR1 is SGHDN and CDR2 FVKESK. The CDR3 runs 15 residues. V was trimmed by 4 bases and J by 3 bases, leaving 13 bases between them. The CDR3 sequence is CASSLSGENYNEQFF. The CDR3 DNA reads TGTGCCAGCAGCCTTTCAGGGGAAAACTACAATGAGCAGTTCTTC.

This clone was detected once. The rearrangement links TRBV9 to TRBJ2-1; D possibly corresponds to TRBD2 (5 bases). Trimming pared 0 bases from V and 2 bases from J, leaving 12 bases between. CDR1 SGDLS and CDR2 YYNGEE come from the germline V gene. The CDR3 contains 16 residues. For the CDR3, the DNA is TGTGCCAGCAGCGTAGAGGGAGACACCGCCTACAATGAGCAGTTCTTC. Translating gives CASSVEGDTAYNEQFF.

This chain uses TRBV18 with TRBJ2-3; TRBD1 is a possible D gene (6 bases). CDR1 is KGHSH, CDR2 LQKENI, per germline. The CDR3 is 19 residues long. V was clipped by 0 bases and J by 2 bases, with 21 bases between them. DNA for the CDR3: TGTGCCAGCTCACCACCGATCAATTCGGGCAGGGGAACCACAGATACGCAGTATTTT. It codes for CASSPPINSGRGTTDTQYF.

This rearrangement joins TRBV18 to TRBJ1-2; D unresolved. The V gene lost 0 bases and the J gene lost 4 bases, with 15 bases spanning the gap. This CDR3 region has 16 residues. Germline V gene lookup returns CDR1 KGHSH and CDR2 LQKENI. The CDR3 bases are TGTGCCAGCTCACCACCGGCGGCCCGTTGGCTCTATGGCTACACCTTC. Protein sequence: CASSPPAARWLYGYTF.

This clone was observed a single time. The genes are TRBV6-5 and TRBJ1-5, with D perhaps matching TRBD1 (5 bases). Per the germline V gene, CDR1 is MNHEY and CDR2 is SVGAGI. Trimming cost V 5 bases and J 6 bases, with 14 bases left between them. The CDR3 has 14 amino acids. The CDR3 region is CASSPGTGGQPQHF. The CDR3 nucleotides are TGTGCCAGCAGTCCCGGGACTGGAGGTCAGCCCCAGCATTTT.

This rearrangement joins TRBV28 to TRBJ1-1; D is unresolved. The germline V gene has CDR1 MDHEN and CDR2 SYDVKM. The CDR3 runs 13 residues. V dropped 6 bases and J dropped 4 bases, with 12 bases sitting between them. This chain's CDR3 is CASRPTAGTEAFF. The CDR3 DNA reads TGTGCCAGCAGGCCCACGGCGGGCACTGAAGCTTTCTTT.

This sequence joins TRBV5-1 and TRBJ1-1, with 8 bases fitting TRBD1. The germline gives CDR1 SGHRS, CDR2 YFSETQ. V shed 2 bases and J 7 bases; nucleotides not matched to a gene: 4. This CDR3 is 13 amino acids long. The CDR3 here is CASSFGTGLEAFF. In DNA, the CDR3 is TGCGCCAGCAGCTTCGGGACAGGACTTGAAGCTTTCTTT.

The chain uses TRBV5-6 and TRBJ1-5; D gene unclear. V gave up 0 bases and J gave up 7 bases, with 8 bases separating them. Germline CDR1 SGHDT, CDR2 YYEEEE. The CDR3 spans 13 residues. The CDR3, as DNA: TGTGCCAGCAGCTTGGACAGCCAGCAGCCCCAGCATTTT. Translated, it gives CASSLDSQQPQHF.

This chain uses TRBV30 with TRBJ1-2; the D is unclear. Germline loops: CDR1 GTSNPN, CDR2 SVGIG (reference sequence). Trimming shortened V by 0 bases and J by 1 base, and 24 bases separated the two germline ends. This CDR3 spans 19 amino acids. CDR3: CAWSVRRLRSYPLNYGYTF. The CDR3 DNA follows: TGTGCCTGGAGTGTAAGGCGTCTGAGGAGCTACCCCCTTAACTATGGCTACACCTTC.

On this clone itself: Other DNA sequences of this sample code for an identical CDR3. V and J are TRBV18 and TRBJ1-1; D is unclear. Germline CDR1 and CDR2: KGHSH and LQKENI. The V gene lost 3 bases and the J gene lost 5 bases, with 16 bases spanning the gap. The length of the CDR3 is 15 residues. The CDR3 DNA is TGTGCCAGCTCACCGCTTCCCGGCTCCGGGACTGAAGCTTTCTTT. This gives the protein CASSPLPGSGTEAFF. Based on the CDR3 plus reference TRBV18 and TRBJ1-1, the full variable domain is NAGVMQNPRHLVRRRGQEARLRCSPMKGHSHVYWYRQLPEEGLKFMVYLQKENIIDESGMPKERFSAEFPKEGPSILRIQQVVRGDSAAYFCASSPLPGSGTEAFFGQGTRLTVV.

V is TRBV27 and J is TRBJ2-7, with 10 nucleotides matching TRBD1. This CDR3 region has 14 residues. Germline values: CDR1 MNHEY, CDR2 SMNVEV (reference sequence). V dropped 5 bases and J dropped 3; count of bases not matched to a gene: 4. CDR3 amino acids: CASSLDRGLYEQYF. The CDR3 DNA reads as TGTGCCAGCAGTCTAGACAGGGGGCTCTACGAGCAGTACTTC.

The chain links TRBV5-1 to TRBJ2-5; D might be TRBD1 (5 bases). CDR1 is SGHRS, CDR2 YFSETQ, per germline. The V gene lost 4 bases and the J gene lost 2 bases, with 15 bases spanning the gap. This CDR3 is built from 15 residues. This CDR3 reads CASSLTANTQETQYF. The CDR3 DNA reads TGCGCCAGCAGCCTGACAGCGAATACACAAGAGACCCAGTACTTC.

CDR3 nucleotide sequence: TGTGCCAGCAGCTTAGTTGGGCCCGGCGTGCAGTACTTC. Translation gives CASSLVGPGVQYF. The chain carries TRBV11-2 and TRBJ2-7, with D uncertain. The CDR3 runs 13 residues. CDR1 and CDR2 (germline): SGHAT, FQNNGV. V lost 1 base, J lost 9 bases, and 13 bases lay in between.

This clone was detected only a few times. The V and J genes are TRBV5-1 and TRBJ1-4, with TRBD1 matching over 7 bases. CDR1 is SGHRS, CDR2 YFSETQ, per germline. There are 15 residues in the CDR3. V was pared by 4 bases and J by 8 bases, with 11 bases of the junction left unmatched. The CDR3 is CASSNGQAEREKLFF. CDR3 DNA: TGCGCCAGCAGCAACGGACAGGCCGAACGGGAAAAACTGTTTTTT.